This T cell receptor (beta chain) emerged from a study of cytomegalovirus exposure and HLA in healthy donors. General study results and limits: Rarity characterized most TCR sequences, yet some public TCRs appeared in many donors. The authors enumerated 150 to 200 TCR beta chains as linked to cytomegalovirus. CMV antigen specificity was confirmed in vitro for three CMV-associated chains. Roughly even sequencing depth across donors was the assumption behind the presence/absence analyses.

CDR3 size: 13 residues. Trimming at V came to 3 bases and at J to 3 bases, leaving 1 base not matched to a gene. CDR1 is PRHDT and CDR2 is FYEKMQ in the germline V gene (reference sequence). Amplification used 60 Vbeta primers and 13 Jbeta primers. The table came from immunoSEQ multiplex PCR; TCRdb's copy has only in-frame clones and leaves some out. The sample has some 220,000 clones, roughly four fifths seen once; the top ten hold around 0.57%. As regards this clone: Antigen: not known.

This clonotype was obtained from a woman aged 40 to 50 in good health and CMV-seronegative. V gene TRBV13 combines with J gene TRBJ2-5, with 7 positions matching TRBD1. The specimen was PBMCs. CDR3 sequence reads: CASSFGTEETQYF. The CDR3 coding sequence is TGTGCCAGCAGCTTCGGGACAGAAGAGACCCAGTACTTC.